This T cell receptor beta chain was sequenced for a study (dated by TCRdb to about 2016). V lost 2 bases and J lost 0 bases; the stretch between them is 10 bases long. For CDR1 and CDR2, the germline V gene lists KGHSH and LQKENI. Inclusive of the bounding cysteine and phenylalanine, the CDR3 is 15 residues long. Only CDR3 DNA is held: 45 bases, read in frame from base 1. Library preparation was by RT-PCR. These reads were obtained on an Illumina MiSeq. Using fastp at Q25 and MiXCR, TCRdb reprocessed the public reads and kept productive beta chains. Rows are combined by CDR3 protein, so each entry shows the most common genes and DNA. Here the sample has about 680,000 distinct CDR3 sequences; approximately 14% occur a single time. The top ten clones comprise 3.6% of the sample. This clonotype was observed a handful of times. Its antigen remains undetermined. Per-nucleotide qualities are absent, and no much larger clonotype sits a single base away.

This receptor was obtained from a female donor in good health, serving as a healthy control. Source material: memory CD4+ T cells from blood. The chain is made from TRBV18 and TRBJ1-2; a confident D gene designation cannot be given. The DNA sequence reads TGTGCCAGCTCACCAGCTGGCGGCCCTAACTATGGCTACACCTTC. Its protein is CASSPAGGPNYGYTF.